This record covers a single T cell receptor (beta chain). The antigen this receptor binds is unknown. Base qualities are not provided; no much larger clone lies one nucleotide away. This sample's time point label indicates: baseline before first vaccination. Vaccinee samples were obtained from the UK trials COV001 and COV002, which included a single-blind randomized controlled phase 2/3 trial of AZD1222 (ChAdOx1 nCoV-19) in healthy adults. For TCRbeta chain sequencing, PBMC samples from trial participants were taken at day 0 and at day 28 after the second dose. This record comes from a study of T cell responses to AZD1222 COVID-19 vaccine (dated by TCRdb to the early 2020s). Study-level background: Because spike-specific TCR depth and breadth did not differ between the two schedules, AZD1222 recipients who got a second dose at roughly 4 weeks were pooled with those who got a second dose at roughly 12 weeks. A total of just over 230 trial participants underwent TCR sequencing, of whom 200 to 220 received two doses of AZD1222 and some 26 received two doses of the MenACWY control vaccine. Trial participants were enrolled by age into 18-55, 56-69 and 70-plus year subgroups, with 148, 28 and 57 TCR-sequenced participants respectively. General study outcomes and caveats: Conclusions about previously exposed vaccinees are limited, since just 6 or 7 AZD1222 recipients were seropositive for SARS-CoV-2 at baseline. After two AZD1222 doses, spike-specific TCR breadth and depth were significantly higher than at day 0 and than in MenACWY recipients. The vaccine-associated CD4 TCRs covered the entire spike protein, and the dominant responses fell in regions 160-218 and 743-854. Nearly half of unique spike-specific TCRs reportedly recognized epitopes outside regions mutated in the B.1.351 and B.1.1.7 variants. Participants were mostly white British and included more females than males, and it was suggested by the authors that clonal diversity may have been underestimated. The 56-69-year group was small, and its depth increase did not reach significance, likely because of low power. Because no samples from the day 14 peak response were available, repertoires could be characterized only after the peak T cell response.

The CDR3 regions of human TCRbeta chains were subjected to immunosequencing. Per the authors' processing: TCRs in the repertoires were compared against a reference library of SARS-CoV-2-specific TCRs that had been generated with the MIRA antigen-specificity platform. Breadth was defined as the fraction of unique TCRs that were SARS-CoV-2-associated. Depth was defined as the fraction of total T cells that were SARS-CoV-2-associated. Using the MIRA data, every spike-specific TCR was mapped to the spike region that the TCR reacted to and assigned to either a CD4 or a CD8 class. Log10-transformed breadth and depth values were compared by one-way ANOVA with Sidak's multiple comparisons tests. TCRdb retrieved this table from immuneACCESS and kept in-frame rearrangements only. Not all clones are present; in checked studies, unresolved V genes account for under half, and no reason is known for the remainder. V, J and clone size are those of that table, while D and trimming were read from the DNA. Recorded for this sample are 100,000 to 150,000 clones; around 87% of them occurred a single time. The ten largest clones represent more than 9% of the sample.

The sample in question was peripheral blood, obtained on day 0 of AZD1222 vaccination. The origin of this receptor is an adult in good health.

The CDR3 loop reads CASSIGGTSNTEAFF. The nucleotides read TGTGCCAGTAGTATAGGGGGCACCTCGAACACTGAAGCTTTCTTT. The rearrangement combines TRBV19 with TRBJ1-1, with TRBD1 perhaps the D gene, on 5 matching bases. CDR1 and CDR2 are read off the germline V gene (reference sequence) as LNHDA and SQIVND. V is clipped by 1 base and J by 1 base, and the sequence between their germline boundaries is 10 bases long. The CDR3 contains 15 residues, cysteine and phenylalanine counted. Only CDR3 DNA is held: 45 bases, read in frame from base 1.